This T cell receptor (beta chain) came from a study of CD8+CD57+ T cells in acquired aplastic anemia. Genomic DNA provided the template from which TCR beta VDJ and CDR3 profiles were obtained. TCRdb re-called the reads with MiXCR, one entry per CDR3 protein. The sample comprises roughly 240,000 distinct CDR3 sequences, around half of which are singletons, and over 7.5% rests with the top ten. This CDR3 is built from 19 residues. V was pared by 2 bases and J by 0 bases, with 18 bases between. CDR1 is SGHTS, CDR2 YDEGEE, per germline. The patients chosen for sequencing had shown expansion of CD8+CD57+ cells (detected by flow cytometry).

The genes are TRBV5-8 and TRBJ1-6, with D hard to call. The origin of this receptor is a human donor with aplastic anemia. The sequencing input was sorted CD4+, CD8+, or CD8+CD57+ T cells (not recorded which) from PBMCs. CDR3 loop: CASSFDSQLKSSYNSPLHF. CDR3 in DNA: TGTGCCAGCAGCTTTGATTCCCAGCTCAAGAGCTCCTATAATTCACCCCTCCACTTT. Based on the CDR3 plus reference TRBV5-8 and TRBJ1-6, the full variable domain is EAGVTQSPTHLIKTRGQQATLRCSPISGHTSVYWYQQALGLGLQFLLWYDEGEERNRGNFPPRFSGRQFPNYSSELNVNALELEDSALYLCASSFDSQLKSSYNSPLHFGNGTRLTVT.